The 20 T cell receptor beta chains below all came from one sample that was sequenced in a study of CD8+ T cells in alopecia areata. TCR sequencing used cDNA made by reverse transcription of extracted RNA. Data came from immunoSEQ multiplex PCR; TCRdb stores just in-frame clones and leaves some out. The sample has about 180,000 clones, roughly 60% seen once. The sample consisted of CD4+ T cells sorted from blood, taken at week 0. The receptor source for this set is a human donor with alopecia areata.

This sequence joins TRBV6-5 and TRBJ1-5; 8 positions match TRBD1. This CDR3 has 15 residues. Germline trimming cut 4 bases from V and 7 bases from J; bases unmatched to any gene: 9. CDR1 is MNHEY and CDR2 is SVGAGI in the germline V gene. The CDR3 is CASSLRFGTGQPQHF. The DNA for the CDR3 is TGTGCCAGCAGTTTACGATTCGGGACAGGCCAGCCCCAGCATTTT.

The chain has TRBV18 and TRBJ1-1, with D perhaps matching TRBD1 (5 bases). The CDR3 runs 16 residues. The V and J ends lost 1 base and 1 base respectively, with 13 bases between them. CDR1 is KGHSH, CDR2 LQKENI, per germline. The CDR3 nucleotides are TGTGCCAGCTCACCACGCGAGTCCGGGGCGAACACTGAAGCTTTCTTT. As protein: CASSPRESGANTEAFF.

This clone came up a few times. V and J are TRBV29-1 and TRBJ2-5; D uncertain. Germline V lookup: CDR1 SQVTM, CDR2 ANQGSEA. This CDR3 contains 13 residues. The ends were cut back, 4 bases at V and 1 base at J, with 10 bases in the middle. The CDR3 spells CSVGDGRQETQYF. CDR3 sequence (DNA): TGCAGCGTTGGAGATGGTCGCCAAGAGACCCAGTACTTC.

This clone was seen a single time. The chain joins TRBV5-1 to TRBJ2-7; 7 bases are shared with TRBD1. Germline V gene data show CDR1 as SGHRS and CDR2 as YFSETQ. This CDR3 comprises 13 residues. J gave up 3 bases and V 4 bases, and 4 bases lay outside the gene matches. As DNA, the CDR3 is TGCGCCAGCAGCGTGGGACAGAACTACGAGCAGTACTTC. Translation: CASSVGQNYEQYF. Combining the CDR3 with reference TRBV5-1 and TRBJ2-7 gives the whole variable domain KAGVTQTPRYLIKTRGQQVTLSCSPISGHRSVSWYQQTPGQGLQFLFEYFSETQRNKGNFPGRFSGRQFSNSRSEMNVSTLELGDSALYLCASSVGQNYEQYFGPGTRLTVT.

V gene TRBV29-1 combines with J gene TRBJ1-1, with D perhaps TRBD1 (5 bases). Per germline, CDR1 SQVTM and CDR2 ANQGSEA. The CDR3 totals 11 residues. V was clipped by 6 bases and J by 4 bases, with 9 bases between them. This CDR3 reads CSVGGTTEAFF. CDR3 DNA: TGCAGCGTGGGGGGGACCACTGAAGCTTTCTTT.

The chain recombines TRBV29-1 with TRBJ2-1, with no clear D. Trimming stripped 3 bases from V and 10 bases from J, with 19 bases between. Germline CDR1 reads SQVTM; CDR2 reads ANQGSEA. The CDR3 loop spans 14 amino acids. Here the CDR3 reads CSVEVTPASKEQFF. CDR3 in DNA: TGCAGCGTTGAGGTAACTCCGGCCTCCAAGGAGCAGTTCTTC.

This clone was counted a single time. V and J are TRBV9 and TRBJ2-1; weak D call: TRBD2 (5 bases). Germline CDR1 and CDR2: SGDLS and YYNGEE. The CDR3 has 13 amino acids. Trimming shortened V by 3 bases and J by 6 bases, and 10 bases separated the two germline ends. CDR3 nucleotide sequence: TGTGCCAGCAGCGCTAGCCGGGGCAATGAGCAGTTCTTC. Translating gives CASSASRGNEQFF.

The gene calls are TRBV4-3 and TRBJ2-7, with no clear D. Germline assignment: CDR1 LGHNA and CDR2 YSLEER. The V end lost 0 bases, the J end lost 8 bases, and 17 bases lay between the germline ends. This CDR3 comprises 15 residues. The CDR3 nucleotides are TGCGCCAGCAGCCAAGATTGGGCGACCATTGGGAAGCAGTACTTC. It is translated as CASSQDWATIGKQYF.

CDR3 residues: CASSVGGKTGELFF. The CDR3 nucleotides read TGTGCCAGCAGCGTAGGTGGGAAGACCGGGGAGCTGTTTTTT. The chain couples TRBV9 to TRBJ2-2; the D is unclear. Germline V gene data show CDR1 as SGDLS and CDR2 as YYNGEE. Trimming removed 0 bases from V and 5 bases from J, with 8 bases in between. The CDR3 length is 14 residues.

Here the CDR3 reads CASSLETGGYTEAFF. Here the CDR3 DNA reads TGTGCCAGCAGCTTAGAAACAGGGGGTTACACTGAAGCTTTCTTT. The gene calls are TRBV7-6 and TRBJ1-1, with 8 bases aligning to TRBD1. The CDR3 totals 15 residues. Germline V gives CDR1 SGHVS, CDR2 FNYEAQ. Trimming removed 1 base from V and 3 bases from J; junction bases left unmatched: 4.

The chain is built from TRBV27 and TRBJ1-6, with no clear D. Per germline, CDR1 MNHEY and CDR2 SMNVEV (reference sequence). The V and J ends lost 2 bases and 8 bases respectively, with 7 bases between them. The CDR3 is 13 amino acids. The CDR3 DNA reads as TGTGCCAGCAGTTTAAAGATTGATTCACCCCTCCACTTT. It specifies CASSLKIDSPLHF.

The chain couples TRBV29-1 to TRBJ2-3, with 9 bases fitting TRBD1. The CDR3 runs 13 residues. V lost 8 bases and J lost 3; bases outside the gene matches: 6. The germline V gene encodes CDR1 SQVTM and CDR2 ANQGSEA. The CDR3 coding sequence is TGCAGCTCATCGGGACAGGGTACAGATACGCAGTATTTT. Translation gives CSSSGQGTDTQYF.

The chain employs TRBV29-1 and TRBJ2-2; 8 nucleotides line up with TRBD1. J gave up 6 bases and V 2 bases, and 5 bases lay outside the gene matches. Per the germline V gene, CDR1 is SQVTM and CDR2 is ANQGSEA. The CDR3 spans 14 residues. CDR3 sequence reads: CSVERGQVAGELFF. In nucleotides, the CDR3 is TGCAGCGTTGAAAGGGGACAGGTTGCCGGGGAGCTGTTTTTT.

This clone was detected once. V gene TRBV28 combines with J gene TRBJ2-7; TRBD1 might be the D (6 bases). Germline V gene data show CDR1 as MDHEN and CDR2 as SYDVKM. Trimming took off 8 bases at V and 4 bases at J, with 15 bases between the two ends. The CDR3 is 13 amino acids. CDR3 DNA: TGTGCCAGCGATCCGGACAGAGAGTACGAGCAGTACTTC. This translates into CASDPDREYEQYF.

The DNA for the CDR3 is TGTGCCGACCAGCGGGGGGGGACCCAGTACTTC. Protein sequence: CADQRGGTQYF. J is TRBJ2-5 and V is TRBV30; 10 bases align to TRBD2. The CDR3 extends over 11 amino acids. J gave up 7 bases and V 8 bases, and 4 bases lay outside the gene matches. The germline gives CDR1 GTSNPN, CDR2 SVGIG (reference sequence).

The chain links TRBV5-1 to TRBJ2-1; D call uncertain. The CDR3 contains 11 residues. V lost 1 base to trimming and J lost 5 bases, with 1 base between them. Germline V gene lookup returns CDR1 SGHRS and CDR2 YFSETQ. Here the CDR3 reads CASSLNNEQFF. The CDR3 region has the DNA TGCGCCAGCAGCTTGAACAATGAGCAGTTCTTC.

The CDR3: CATSRDPVGAVHTGELFF. CDR3 sequence (DNA): TGTGCCACCAGCAGAGATCCGGTAGGGGCAGTGCACACCGGGGAGCTGTTTTTT. The chain employs TRBV15 and TRBJ2-2; TRBD1 might be the D (5 bases). Between the trimmed V and J ends, which lost 0 bases and 3 bases, there was a span of 17 bases. Germline lookup yields CDR1 LNHNV and CDR2 YYDKDF (reference sequence). The length of the CDR3 is 18 residues.

V is TRBV7-8 and J is TRBJ1-2; D gene uncertain. This CDR3 comprises 14 residues. Germline V lookup: CDR1 SGHVS, CDR2 FQNEAQ. The V end lost 0 bases, the J end lost 5 bases, and 10 bases lay between the germline ends. CDR3: CASSLAGSRYGYTF. DNA for the CDR3: TGTGCCAGCAGCTTAGCCGGGAGTCGTTATGGCTACACCTTC.

CDR3 sequence reads: CASISRGRGEQYF. The CDR3 DNA sequence: TGTGCCAGCATCTCCAGGGGACGGGGCGAGCAGTACTTC. The chain couples TRBV27 to TRBJ2-7; TRBD1 is a possible D gene (6 bases). V lost 7 bases and J lost 6, with 16 bases in between. The CDR3 length is 13 residues. CDR1 is MNHEY, CDR2 SMNVEV, per germline (reference sequence).

The V gene is TRBV30, the J gene TRBJ1-2; 9 nucleotides agree with TRBD1. J was trimmed by 1 base and V by 5 bases; bases with no gene match: 2. In germline, CDR1 is GTSNPN, CDR2 SVGIG (reference sequence). The CDR3 runs to 13 residues. The CDR3 DNA is TGTGCCTGGGGGACAGGGAATAACTATGGCTACACCTTC. It is translated as CAWGTGNNYGYTF.